This TCR beta chain was sequenced during a study of cytomegalovirus exposure and HLA in healthy donors (dated by TCRdb to about 2017). Looking at the study overall: In an earlier analysis of 550 to 750 of the donors, around 290 Gb of sequence data and 95 million to 130 million unique TCR beta sequences from about 179 million T cells were reported. An early release covering around 630 HLA-typed donors comprised approximately 290 gigabases of sequencing data and approximately 85 million unique TCR sequences. In a later genetic analysis, genome-wide SNP genotypes for about 55% of the roughly 670 donors were used, and that subset was treated as a discovery cohort. Typing coverage varied by locus: 629-630 donors for A, B, C, DRB1 and DQB1; approximately 520 for DQA1; about 590 for DPA1; around 490 for DPB1. On average, roughly 250,000 unique TCR beta nucleotide sequences were sequenced per donor among 398 genotyped donors of the cohort, with around 19% of those sequences being non-productive. The study combined high-throughput TCR immunosequencing, statistical association of individual TCRs with disease status, and machine learning to predict cytomegalovirus infection status. A later analysis re-examined previously published TCR beta repertoires from just over 650 donors and added high-resolution HLA genotyping to investigate patterns of TCR occurrence. Donor age, sex, ethnicity and CMV serostatus were collected together with the repertoire data. Using immunosequencing, the study profiled T cell repertoires from 666 subjects and related those repertoires to cytomegalovirus serostatus. In an earlier analysis of 587 of the donors, high-throughput TCR beta sequencing was used to judge whether each TCR beta V gene segment behaved as functional or pseudogenic. The later analysis used no new phenotypic data to find candidate immune exposures, relying instead on TCR beta sequences and their occurrence across donors. Every repertoire in the discovery cohort had been generated on one and the same sequencing platform. Roughly 5 DR-DQ haplotypes were treated as single units for association and clustering because of strong linkage in the cohort. Among the roughly 400 genotyped donors, around 81% belonged to the genetic ancestry cluster associated with self-reported Caucasian donors. The study was designed to test whether signatures of past pathogen exposure could be identified by cataloging public T cell receptors. Both class I and class II loci were covered by HLA typing, at four-digit resolution. A separate validation cohort of roughly 130 different subjects was used in addition to the 666-subject first cohort. The full study reports these points: In a later genetic analysis, a missense DCLRE1C variant was associated with V-gene and J-gene trimming of TCR beta chains, and the association was replicated in an independent cohort. A few of the identified cytomegalovirus-associated TCR beta chains were confirmed in vitro to be specific for cytomegalovirus antigens. Compared with the roughly 670-donor mean, donors in an Asian-associated ancestry cluster had fewer N-insertions in productive TCRs, according to a later genetic analysis. This cohort had only TCR beta chains sequenced, and the lack of alpha or paired-chain data limited which features could be detected. According to the authors, the approach could potentially be generalized to other disease states and immunological phenotypes. Most TCR sequences were seen in very few donors, while some public TCRs were found in many individuals. An earlier analysis of approximately 570 of the donors showed that most TCR beta V segments appeared in productive rearrangements either about 87% or about 30% of the time, which broadly matched IMGT annotations. In a later analysis, some 17,000 TCR beta sequences were associated with specific HLA alleles at a false discovery rate of 0.05. In a later analysis, HLA-associated TCR beta chains were found to be more clonally expanded and to have lower generation probabilities than equally common non-associated chains. The classifier was reported to diagnose cytomegalovirus status with high specificity and sensitivity in both the original and validation cohorts. When HLA alleles, especially DR and DQ, strongly co-occurred, TCR associations were difficult to assign to individual alleles. Linkage disequilibrium might explain the correlated functional status among segregating V segments, but an unknown experimental factor could not be ruled out. The study gave a list of about 150 TCR beta chains associated with cytomegalovirus. Because counts were too low, roughly 18 rarely observed V segments, including chromosome 9 orphons, were left out of the earlier analysis of approximately 580 of the donors. In a later analysis, most CMV-associated TCR beta chains were found to appear HLA-restricted, with HLA associations seemingly driven largely by CMV exposure. According to a later analysis, parvovirus B19, influenza, CMV and Epstein-Barr virus appeared linked to several top co-occurrence clusters. The sequencing pipeline was judged likely to have produced a cluster of highly shared sequence variants as a technical artifact. Because some donors lacked HLA typing at each locus, the association tests relied only on the typed subset. According to a later analysis, TCR association rates differed among HLA loci, with DRB1 alleles showing the most associated TCRs and HLA-C alleles showing the fewest. The presence/absence analyses assumed that sequencing depth was roughly uniform across donors, and that assumption may not be true. CMV serostatus was the only immune exposure information available for the cohort. A further reported finding was that TCR beta sequences accurately predicted the HLA-A and HLA-B alleles for most subjects in the first cohort.

Libraries were built with the immunoSEQ multiplex PCR assay. A mixture of 60 forward primers for TCR Vbeta segments and 13 reverse primers for TCR Jbeta segments was used in the multiplex PCR. The CDR3 region of rearranged TCR beta genes was amplified from genomic DNA by a multiplex PCR assay. The Illumina HiSeq System was used to sequence the amplified TCR beta libraries as 87-base-pair reads. In the original analysis: A later analysis counted 75 million to 100 million unique TCR beta chains across the 550 to 700 repertoires, and 10 million to 11 million of these chains were shared by at least two donors. Raw reads were error-corrected and collapsed into unique sequences by a nearest-neighbor algorithm in which closely related sequences were merged to remove PCR and sequencing errors. CDR3 sequences were aligned to IMGT reference sequences to assign V, D and J gene segments. For a sequence to be retained, a match of at least six nucleotides was required to both a V gene segment and a J gene segment. Rearrangements were called productive when the CDR3 lacked stop codons and stayed in frame with V and J; all others were non-productive. Following IMGT convention, CDR3 was defined as the stretch from the second conserved V-encoded cysteine up to the conserved J-encoded phenylalanine. Sequences without an unambiguous match to a single V gene segment were excluded from the earlier analysis of several hundred of the donors. An earlier analysis of around 600 of the donors classified V segments as functional when productive rearrangements were above 56.7% and as segregating when the standard deviation between donors was above 5%. A statistical classification framework was built for diagnosing cytomegalovirus status from the catalog of TCR beta chain sequences. A later analysis assigned V and J genes by comparing TCR nucleotide sequences with IMGT/GENE-DB human TR gene sequences. The TCRdist pipeline was used in a later analysis to assign CDR3 sequences and most-parsimonious VDJ recombination scenarios. In a later analysis, each TCR beta chain was defined by its CDR3 amino acid sequence together with its V-gene family, and reads lacking a unique V-gene family were excluded. In a later analysis, 450 to 600 highly shared, low-generation-probability nucleotide sequences were removed to address suspected cross-contamination and a sequencing artifact. For each public chain, a later analysis derived a clonal expansion index from normalized ranks of inferred template counts within each repertoire. A later analysis computed generation probabilities with a VDJ recombination model fitted to out-of-frame rearrangements, and checked the results against IGoR. A later analysis scored TCR-TCR, TCR-HLA and TCR-CMV co-occurrence with hypergeometric tests, applying a repertoire-size bias correction to TCR pairs. In a later analysis, false discovery rates were estimated by permuting HLA or CMV assignments 20 times. In a later analysis, co-occurring TCRs were grouped using DBSCAN, and TCRdist sequence similarity was added for clustering within HLA-allele-positive subsets. For co-occurrence clustering, repertoires with fewer than 30,000 or more than 120,000 public chains were excluded, along with 5 or 6 repertoires with anomalous nucleotide sharing. The table was pulled from immuneACCESS by TCRdb, which kept in-frame rearrangements only. Such tables lose some clones; where checked, under half of the loss comes from unresolved V genes, and the rest has no known cause. V, J and clone size are those of that table, while D and trimming were read from the DNA. The sample has over 110,000 clones on record, around four fifths of them singletons. Together, the top ten hold less than 3% of the sample.

The cohort consisted of 650 to 700 healthy bone marrow donors. All cohort members were sampled while nominally healthy, although unrecorded immune exposures were likely present. The donor was CMV seronegative and belonged to the group of around 400 seronegative cohort members. Every donor gave a peripheral blood sample, and the peripheral blood mononuclear cells from that sample were used for TCR beta sequencing. The Qiagen DNeasy Blood Extraction Kit was used to extract genomic DNA from the blood cell samples. A word on this clone: Its antigen has not been determined. Per-nucleotide qualities are absent, and no much larger clonotype sits a single base away.

The sequence was obtained from a female donor in good health and CMV-seronegative. Source material: PBMCs.

CDR3 protein: CASSGYRGIDGYTF. The DNA is TGTGCCAGCAGTGGATACAGGGGGATCGATGGCTACACCTTC. The rearranged chain carries TRBV28 and TRBJ1-2, with 8 bases aligning to TRBD1. The V end gives up 5 bases and the J end 6 bases, leaving 8 bases in the junction not matched to a gene. CDR1 is given as MDHEN and CDR2 as SYDVKM, both from the germline V gene. Taken from cysteine to phenylalanine, the CDR3 has 14 residues. Just the 42-base CDR3 DNA is kept, in frame starting at base 1.